This paragraph reports one T cell receptor (beta chain). V was shortened by 2 bases and J by 2 bases, with 6 bases between the two germline ends. Germline V gives CDR1 MDHEN, CDR2 SYDVKM. This CDR3 has 13 residues. This specimen comes from a study of T cell changes during pregnancy in multiple sclerosis. Data came from immunoSEQ multiplex PCR; TCRdb stores just in-frame clones and leaves some out. This repertoire shows 2,000 to 2,500 clones, around three quarters found once; its top ten account for 30% to 40%. This TCR was recovered from a female patient with multiple sclerosis, enrolled in a pregnancy study. Some clones in this sample may be carry-over from other donors' samples. The material sequenced was CD4+ T cells from PBMCs (not recorded whether the cells were cultured). The chain recombines TRBV28 with TRBJ1-2, with D unresolved. Written as DNA, the CDR3 is TGTGCCAGCAGTTTAAGGGTGAACTATGGCTACACCTTC. Protein product: CASSLRVNYGYTF.